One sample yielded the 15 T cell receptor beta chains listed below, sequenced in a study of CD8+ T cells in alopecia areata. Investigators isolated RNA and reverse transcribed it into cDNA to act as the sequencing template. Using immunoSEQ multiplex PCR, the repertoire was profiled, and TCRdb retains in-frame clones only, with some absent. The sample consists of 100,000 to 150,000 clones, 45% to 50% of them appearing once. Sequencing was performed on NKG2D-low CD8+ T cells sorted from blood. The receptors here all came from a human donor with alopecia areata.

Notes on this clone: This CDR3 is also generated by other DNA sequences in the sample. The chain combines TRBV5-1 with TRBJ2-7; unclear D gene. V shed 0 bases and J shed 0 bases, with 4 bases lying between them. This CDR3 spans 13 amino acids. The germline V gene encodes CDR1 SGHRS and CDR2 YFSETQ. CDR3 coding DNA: TGCGCCAGCAGCTTGGGGAGCTCCTACGAGCAGTACTTC. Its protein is CASSLGSSYEQYF.

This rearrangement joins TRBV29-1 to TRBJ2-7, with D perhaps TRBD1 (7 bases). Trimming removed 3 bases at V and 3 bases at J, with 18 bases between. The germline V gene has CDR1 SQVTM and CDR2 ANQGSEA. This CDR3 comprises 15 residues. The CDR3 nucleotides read TGCAGCGTTGAGGGAGGAGGGACAGCTAACTACGAGCAGTACTTC. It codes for CSVEGGGTANYEQYF.

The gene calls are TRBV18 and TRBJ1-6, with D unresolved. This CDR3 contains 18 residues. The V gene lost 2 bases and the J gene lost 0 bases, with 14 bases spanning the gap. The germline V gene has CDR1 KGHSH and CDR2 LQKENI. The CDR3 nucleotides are TGTGCCAGCTCACCAGTTGCCATGGAAAGCTCCTATAATTCACCCCTCCACTTT. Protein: CASSPVAMESSYNSPLHF.

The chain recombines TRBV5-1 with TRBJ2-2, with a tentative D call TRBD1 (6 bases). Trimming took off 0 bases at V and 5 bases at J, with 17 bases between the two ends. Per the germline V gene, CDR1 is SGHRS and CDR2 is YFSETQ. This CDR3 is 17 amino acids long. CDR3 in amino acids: CASSLEAGAPITGELFF. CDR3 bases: TGCGCCAGCAGCTTGGAGGCAGGGGCGCCAATAACCGGGGAGCTGTTTTTT.

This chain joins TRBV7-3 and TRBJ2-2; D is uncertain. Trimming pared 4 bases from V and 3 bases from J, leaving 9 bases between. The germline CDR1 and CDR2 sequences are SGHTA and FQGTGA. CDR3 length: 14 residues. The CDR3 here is CASSYGSDTGELFF. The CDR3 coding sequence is TGTGCCAGCAGCTACGGCAGCGACACCGGGGAGCTGTTTTTT.

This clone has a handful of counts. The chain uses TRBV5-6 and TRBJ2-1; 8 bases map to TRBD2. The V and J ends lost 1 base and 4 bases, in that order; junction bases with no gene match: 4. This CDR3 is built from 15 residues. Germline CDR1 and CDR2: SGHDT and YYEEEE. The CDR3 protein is CASSLTTSVYNEQFF. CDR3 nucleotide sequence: TGTGCCAGCAGCTTGACGACTAGCGTATACAATGAGCAGTTCTTC.

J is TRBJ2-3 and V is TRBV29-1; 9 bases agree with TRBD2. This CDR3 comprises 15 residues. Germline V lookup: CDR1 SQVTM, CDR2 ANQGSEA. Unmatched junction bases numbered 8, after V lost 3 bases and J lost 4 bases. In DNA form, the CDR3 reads TGCAGCGTTGATGGGTCTAGCGGGATCGCAGATACGCAGTATTTT. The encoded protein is CSVDGSSGIADTQYF.

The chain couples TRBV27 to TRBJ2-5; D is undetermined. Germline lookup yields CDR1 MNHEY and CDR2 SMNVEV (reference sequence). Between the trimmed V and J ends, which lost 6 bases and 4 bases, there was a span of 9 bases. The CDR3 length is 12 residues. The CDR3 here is CASSPSTETQYF. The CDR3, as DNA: TGTGCCAGCAGCCCATCGACAGAGACCCAGTACTTC.

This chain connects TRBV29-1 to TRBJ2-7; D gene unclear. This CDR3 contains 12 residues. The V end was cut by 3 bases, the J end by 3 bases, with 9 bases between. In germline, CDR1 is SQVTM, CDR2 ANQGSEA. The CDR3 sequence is CSVEAEGYEQYF. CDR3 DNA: TGCAGCGTTGAGGCCGAAGGCTACGAGCAGTACTTC.

CDR3 sequence: CASSSGRGLDEQYF. The CDR3 nucleotides are TGTGCCAGCAGCTCTGGTAGAGGGTTGGACGAGCAGTACTTC. The J gene is TRBJ2-7, the V gene TRBV7-9, with D tentatively TRBD2 (5 bases). Germline CDR1 and CDR2: SEHNR and FQNEAQ (reference sequence). The CDR3 spans 14 residues. The V end lost 4 bases, the J end lost 5 bases, and 15 bases lay between the germline ends. The full variable domain, in which reference TRBV7-9 and TRBJ2-7 provide the parts outside the CDR3, is DTGVSQNPRHKITKRGQNVTFRCDPISEHNRLYWYRQTLGQGPEFLTYFQNEAQLEKSRLLSDRFSAERPKGSFSTLEIQRTEQGDSAMYLCASSSGRGLDEQYFGPGTRLTVT.

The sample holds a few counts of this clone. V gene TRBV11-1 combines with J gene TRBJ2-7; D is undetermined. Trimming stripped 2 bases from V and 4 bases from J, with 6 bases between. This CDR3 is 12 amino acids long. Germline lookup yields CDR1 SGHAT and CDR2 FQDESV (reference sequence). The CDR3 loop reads CASSLTQYEQYF. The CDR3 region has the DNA TGTGCCAGCAGCTTAACTCAGTACGAGCAGTACTTC. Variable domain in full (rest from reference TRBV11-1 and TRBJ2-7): EAEVAQSPRYKITEKSQAVAFWCDPISGHATLYWYRQILGQGPELLVQFQDESVVDDSQLPKDRFSAERLKGVDSTLKIQPAELGDSAMYLCASSLTQYEQYFGPGTRLTVT.

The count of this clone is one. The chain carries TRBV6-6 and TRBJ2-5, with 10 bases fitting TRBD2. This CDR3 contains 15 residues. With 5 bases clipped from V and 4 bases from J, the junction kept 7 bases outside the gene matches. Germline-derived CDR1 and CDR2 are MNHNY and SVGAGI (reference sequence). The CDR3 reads CASSDPSGRVETQYF. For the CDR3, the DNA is TGTGCCAGCAGTGACCCCAGCGGGAGGGTAGAGACCCAGTACTTC.

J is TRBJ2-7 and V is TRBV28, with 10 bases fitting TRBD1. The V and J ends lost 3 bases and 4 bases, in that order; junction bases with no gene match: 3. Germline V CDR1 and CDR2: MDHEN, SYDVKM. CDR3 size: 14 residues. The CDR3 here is CASSLDRGIYEQYF. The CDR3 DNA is TGTGCCAGCAGTTTGGACAGGGGGATATACGAGCAGTACTTC.

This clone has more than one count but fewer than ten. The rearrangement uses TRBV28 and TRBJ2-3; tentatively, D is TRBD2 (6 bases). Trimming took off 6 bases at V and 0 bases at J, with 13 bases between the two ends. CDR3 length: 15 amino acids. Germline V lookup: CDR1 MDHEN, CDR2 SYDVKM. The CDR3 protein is CASRPAAGSTDTQYF. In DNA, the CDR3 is TGTGCCAGCAGACCCGCCGCGGGGAGCACAGATACGCAGTATTTT.

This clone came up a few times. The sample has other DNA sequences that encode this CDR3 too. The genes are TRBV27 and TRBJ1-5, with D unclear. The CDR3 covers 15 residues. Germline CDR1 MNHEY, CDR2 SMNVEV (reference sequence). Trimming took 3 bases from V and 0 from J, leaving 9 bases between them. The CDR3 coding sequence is TGTGCCAGCAGTTTTACGGGCGATAGCAATCAGCCCCAGCATTTT. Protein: CASSFTGDSNQPQHF.